This paragraph covers one TCR beta chain sequence. Its antigen is unknown. The sample has other DNA sequences that encode this CDR3 too. Produced via immunoSEQ multiplex PCR; TCRdb's table is partial and in-frame only. The data contain about 140,000 clones, around 91% of them singletons. These data originate in a study of T cell responses to AZD1222 COVID-19 vaccine. Across the study: Analyses pooled second doses at about 4 or about 12 weeks. Notes on the study in general: The donor group comprised mostly white British people and more females; the analysis possibly underestimated clonal diversity. At 160-218 and 743-854, vaccine-associated CD4 TCRs were dominant, and they spanned spike. Repertoires in all cases were sampled only once the peak T cell response had passed.

Deletions cut 4 bases from V and 2 bases from J, with 6 bases between. The germline CDR1 and CDR2 sequences are LGHDT and YNNKEL (reference sequence). The CDR3 loop spans 12 amino acids. Sequences were derived from peripheral blood, sampled on day 0 of AZD1222 vaccination. V is TRBV3-1 (or the pseudogene TRBV3-2) and J is TRBJ2-7, with a tentative D call TRBD1 (5 bases). The clonotype comes from an adult in good health. This CDR3 reads CASSLRAYEQYF. CDR3 DNA: TGTGCCAGCAGCCTCAGGGCCTACGAGCAGTACTTC.